These 30 T cell receptor beta chains were all obtained from the same sample, sequenced in a study of TIL therapy for anti-PD-1-resistant metastatic lung cancer. The time point denotes: pre-treatment sample, taken before nivolumab and TIL therapy. The tumor samples were excised metastases, mostly pleural nodules or supraclavicular lymph nodes. The immunoSEQ assay was v3. Clones were read by immunoSEQ multiplex PCR, and TCRdb kept only the in-frame ones, dropping some. Of 95,000 or so clones in the sample, 55% to 75% were seen once. The sample here was tumor tissue, taken at baseline. The origin of the receptors is a person between 30 and 79 years old with non-small cell lung cancer.

The J gene is TRBJ2-3, the V gene TRBV3-1 (or the pseudogene TRBV3-2), with 7 bases aligning to TRBD2. CDR1 is LGHDT, CDR2 YNNKEL, per germline (reference sequence). The CDR3 consists of 15 residues. After removal of 4 bases from V and 1 base from J, the junction contained 5 bases not matched to a gene. The CDR3 loop reads CASSPRGGGTDTQYF. The CDR3 DNA follows: TGTGCCAGCAGCCCCCGGGGAGGGGGCACAGATACGCAGTATTTT.

The chain couples TRBV5-5 to TRBJ1-1, with 7 positions matching TRBD1. With V trimmed by 1 base and J by 2 bases, 8 bases remained unmatched. From germline, CDR1 is SGHKS and CDR2 YYEKEE (reference sequence). This CDR3 contains 16 residues. For the CDR3, the DNA is TGTGCCAGCAGCTTGAAGTGGCGGGACAGCAACACTGAAGCTTTCTTT. Translated: CASSLKWRDSNTEAFF.

This clone was found a few times. The CDR3 bases are TGTGCCAGCAGCCTTTGGACCGTGGAGACCCAGTACTTC. Its protein is CASSLWTVETQYF. The rearrangement uses TRBV3-1 (or the pseudogene TRBV3-2) and TRBJ2-5; the D is unclear. V dropped 4 bases and J dropped 5 bases, with 11 bases sitting between them. The CDR3 length is 13 residues. The germline V gene has CDR1 LGHDT and CDR2 YNNKEL (reference sequence).

By share, this clone ranks as medium-sized. V gene TRBV21-1 combines with J gene TRBJ2-2; the listed D gene, TRBD2, was not tested against the DNA. TRBV21-1 counts as a pseudogene. The CDR3 sequence is 19 residues long. This chain's CDR3 is CASSKALPSGGANTGELFF. The CDR3 region has the DNA TGTGCCAGCAGCAAAGCGCTCCCTAGCGGGGGCGCGAACACCGGGGAGCTGTTTTTT.

J is TRBJ2-7 and V is TRBV28; 7 bases are a match to TRBD1. Germline CDR1 reads MDHEN; CDR2 reads SYDVKM. V dropped 8 bases and J dropped 1; count of bases not matched to a gene: 11. The CDR3 totals 15 residues. CDR3 sequence: CASGPLGQNSYEQYF. The CDR3 DNA sequence: TGTGCCAGCGGACCCCTGGGACAGAATTCCTACGAGCAGTACTTC.

The rearrangement joins TRBV28 to TRBJ2-1, with 11 bases that match TRBD2. Germline V lookup: CDR1 MDHEN, CDR2 SYDVKM. The CDR3 has 16 residues. Trimming at V came to 6 bases and at J to 8 bases, leaving 12 bases not matched to a gene. The CDR3 region has the DNA TGTGCCAGCAGACCCTCCCGTGCTAGCGGGAGGTATGAGCAGTTCTTC. Its translation is CASRPSRASGRYEQFF.

This chain links TRBV4-2 with TRBJ2-7, with D unclear. V dropped 1 base and J dropped 1 base, with 8 bases sitting between them. The CDR3 length is 14 residues. Germline lookup yields CDR1 LGHNA and CDR2 YNFKEQ. This chain's CDR3 is CASSQVSGSYEQYF. For the CDR3, the DNA is TGTGCCAGCAGCCAAGTGTCAGGATCCTACGAGCAGTACTTC.

This clone was seen more than once but under ten times. The chain joins TRBV7-2 to TRBJ2-2; weak D call: TRBD1 (5 bases). Germline loops: CDR1 SGHTA, CDR2 FQGNSA. The CDR3 extends over 14 amino acids. V lost 0 bases and J 4 bases, leaving 6 bases between the germline ends. CDR3 in amino acids: CASSLAQGTGELFF. The CDR3 nucleotides read TGTGCCAGCAGCTTAGCGCAGGGCACCGGGGAGCTGTTTTTT.

The CDR3 is CASSVGSVTNTGELFF. CDR3 nucleotides: TGTGCCAGCAGCGTAGGGTCGGTGACGAACACCGGGGAGCTGTTTTTT. The chain is built from TRBV9 and TRBJ2-2, with no clear D. This CDR3 region has 16 residues. Trimming pared 0 bases from V and 0 bases from J, leaving 9 bases between. The germline V gene encodes CDR1 SGDLS and CDR2 YYNGEE.

The rearrangement links TRBV2 to TRBJ1-6, with 7 positions matching TRBD1. Germline lookup yields CDR1 SNHLY and CDR2 FYNNEI. The J segment lost 6 bases and the V segment lost 4 bases, leaving 3 bases of the junction unmatched. The CDR3 extends over 14 amino acids. CDR3 DNA: TGTGCCAGCAGTGTCGGGACAGCTAATTCACCCCTCCACTTT. It translates to CASSVGTANSPLHF.

The chain links TRBV18 to TRBJ1-6; D is unresolved. V lost 0 bases to trimming and J lost 7 bases, with 10 bases between them. The length of the CDR3 is 15 residues. Germline CDR1 is KGHSH and CDR2 is LQKENI. The CDR3 region is CASSPPALKNSPLHF. The DNA for the CDR3 is TGTGCCAGCTCACCACCGGCTCTGAAAAATTCACCCCTCCACTTT.

The CDR3 here is CATSRDNPRGETQYF. CDR3 nucleotides: TGTGCCACCAGCAGAGATAACCCCCGAGGAGAGACCCAGTACTTC. The chain couples TRBV15 to TRBJ2-5, with D unresolved. This CDR3 has 15 amino acids. The V end lost 0 bases, the J end lost 4 bases, and 12 bases lay between the germline ends. Germline CDR1 LNHNV, CDR2 YYDKDF (reference sequence).

The rearrangement links TRBV14 to TRBJ2-3; the D gene is possibly TRBD2 (5 bases). This CDR3 is built from 15 residues. The germline V gene has CDR1 SGHDN and CDR2 FVKESK. Trimming shortened V by 1 base and J by 2 bases, and 10 bases separated the two germline ends. The CDR3 loop reads CASSQVGVNTDTQYF. CDR3 in DNA: TGTGCCAGCAGCCAAGTCGGGGTCAACACAGATACGCAGTATTTT.

This clone was observed a few times. V usage is TRBV7-7 and J usage is TRBJ2-7; D uncertain. CDR1 and CDR2 from the germline V gene are SSHAT and FNYEAQ (reference sequence). The CDR3 contains 13 residues. Trimming shortened V by 0 bases and J by 4 bases, and 7 bases separated the two germline ends. DNA for the CDR3: TGTGCCAGCAGCTTAGCTGAGCAGTACGAGCAGTACTTC. This encodes CASSLAEQYEQYF.

The chain recombines TRBV11-2 with TRBJ2-2, with D hard to call. With 0 bases removed from V and 6 bases from J, the gap between germline ends came to 8 bases. The CDR3 is 14 residues long. Germline V gene sequence: CDR1 SGHAT, CDR2 FQNNGV. The CDR3 region has the DNA TGTGCCAGCAGCTTAGATAGCCGACCCGGGGAGCTGTTTTTT. Protein sequence: CASSLDSRPGELFF. Full variable domain (missing parts from reference TRBV11-2 and TRBJ2-2): EAGVAQSPRYKIIEKRQSVAFWCNPISGHATLYWYQQILGQGPKLLIQFQNNGVVDDSQLPKDRFSAERLKGVDSTLKIQPAKLEDSAVYLCASSLDSRPGELFFGEGSRLTVL.

This rearrangement joins TRBV3-1 (or the pseudogene TRBV3-2) to TRBJ2-7, with 8 bases that match TRBD1. Losses at the gene ends were 0 bases for V and 2 bases for J; bases not matched to a gene: 6. The CDR3 extends over 16 amino acids. The germline gives CDR1 LGHDT, CDR2 YNNKEL (reference sequence). The CDR3 is CASSQDGGQATYEQYF. CDR3 in DNA: TGTGCCAGCAGCCAAGATGGGGGACAGGCGACCTACGAGCAGTACTTC.

This clone was detected only a few times. The gene calls are TRBV2 and TRBJ1-1; maybe TRBD1 (5 bases). This CDR3 spans 13 amino acids. V dropped 1 base and J dropped 6 bases, with 9 bases sitting between them. CDR1 and CDR2 (germline): SNHLY, FYNNEI. CDR3: CASSEGQSSEAFF. In DNA, the CDR3 is TGTGCCAGCAGTGAAGGACAGTCCTCTGAAGCTTTCTTT. The full variable domain, completed using reference TRBV2 and TRBJ1-1, is EPEVTQTPSHQVTQMGQEVILRCVPISNHLYFYWYRQILGQKVEFLVSFYNNEISEKSEIFDDQFSVERPDGSNFTLKIRSTKLEDSAMYFCASSEGQSSEAFFGQGTRLTVV.

The chain has TRBV11-2 and TRBJ2-3; D gene ambiguous. Trimming removed 2 bases from V and 2 bases from J, with 11 bases in between. The CDR3 length is 15 residues. CDR1 and CDR2 from the germline V gene are SGHAT and FQNNGV. The CDR3 loop is CASSLYGQDTDTQYF. The CDR3 nucleotides read TGTGCCAGCAGCTTATACGGTCAAGACACAGATACGCAGTATTTT.

The table lists this clone with many counts. The V and J genes are TRBV14 and TRBJ2-3; TRBD2 matches 7 bases. Germline V gene lookup returns CDR1 SGHDN and CDR2 FVKESK. The CDR3 consists of 14 residues. Unmatched junction bases numbered 3, after V lost 1 base and J lost 5 bases. The CDR3 region is CASSQAGGRDTQYF. Written as DNA, the CDR3 is TGTGCCAGCAGCCAAGCGGGAGGTCGAGATACGCAGTATTTT.

The V and J genes are TRBV6-5 and TRBJ1-1, with D perhaps matching TRBD1 (6 bases). There are 14 residues in the CDR3. Per the germline V gene, CDR1 is MNHEY and CDR2 is SVGAGI. V was clipped by 2 bases and J by 7 bases, with 14 bases between them. CDR3 bases: TGTGCCAGCAGTTACGTGAGGGGGAGGAGTGAAGCTTTCTTT. Amino acids: CASSYVRGRSEAFF.

By proportion, this clone is medium-sized. The V call is TRBV30, the J call TRBJ1-5; 7 bases agree with TRBD1. Looked up from germline, CDR1 is GTSNPN and CDR2 is SVGIG (reference sequence). V lost 0 bases, J lost 4 bases, and 6 bases stayed unmatched. The CDR3 is made up of 15 amino acids. The CDR3 spells CAWSVGGQVNQPQHF. CDR3 coding DNA: TGTGCCTGGAGTGTAGGGGGCCAGGTGAATCAGCCCCAGCATTTT.

The chain employs TRBV24-1 and TRBJ2-5; 12 positions agree with TRBD1. This CDR3 spans 15 amino acids. The J segment lost 5 bases and the V segment lost 4 bases, leaving 4 bases of the junction unmatched. The germline CDR1 and CDR2 sequences are KGHDR and SFDVKD. CDR3 bases: TGTGCCACCAGTGACCCGGGACAGGGGGCCGAGACCCAGTACTTC. Its translation is CATSDPGQGAETQYF.

This clone was counted a few times. The V and J genes are TRBV28 and TRBJ2-2, with 9 positions matching TRBD1. The germline CDR1 and CDR2 sequences are MDHEN and SYDVKM. This CDR3 has 19 residues. J lost 6 bases, V lost 0 bases, and 14 bases had no gene match. In DNA form, the CDR3 reads TGTGCCAGCAGTTTATGGCCATACGCCGGGACAGGGAATTCCGGGGAGCTGTTTTTT. This codes for CASSLWPYAGTGNSGELFF.

This clone showed up many times. The chain combines TRBV3-1 (or the pseudogene TRBV3-2) with TRBJ1-1; D call uncertain. This CDR3 comprises 12 residues. Trimming pared 3 bases from V and 4 bases from J, leaving 6 bases between. CDR1 and CDR2 from the germline V gene are LGHDT and YNNKEL (reference sequence). The CDR3 loop reads CASSQNPTEAFF. Here the CDR3 DNA reads TGTGCCAGCAGCCAGAACCCCACTGAAGCTTTCTTT.

This clone was found a few times. The J gene is TRBJ1-1, the V gene TRBV7-9, with D unresolved. Looked up from germline, CDR1 is SEHNR and CDR2 is FQNEAQ (reference sequence). The CDR3 extends over 13 amino acids. Trimming removed 5 bases at V and 2 bases at J, with 9 bases between. CDR3 residues: CASSLQVNTEAFF. CDR3 nucleotide sequence: TGTGCCAGCAGCCTGCAGGTCAACACTGAAGCTTTCTTT.

The rearrangement joins TRBV12-3 or TRBV12-4 to TRBJ2-2; 8 nucleotides agree with TRBD1. V lost 7 bases and J lost 8; bases outside the gene matches: 3. CDR3 length equals 12 residues. CDR3 bases: TGTGCCAGCAACAGGGACAGGGGGGAGCTGTTTTTT. Its protein product is CASNRDRGELFF.

This clone came up a few times. The V and J genes are TRBV19 and TRBJ2-6; D gene uncertain. This CDR3 region has 16 residues. Germline loops: CDR1 LNHDA, CDR2 SQIVND (reference sequence). Trimming shortened V by 6 bases and J by 0 bases, and 12 bases separated the two germline ends. The CDR3 DNA is TGTGCCAGTAGACCCAACAGAGGCTCTGGGGCCAACGTCCTGACTTTC. Amino acid sequence: CASRPNRGSGANVLTF.

The chain couples TRBV7-2 to TRBJ2-7; D is unclear. The CDR3 is made up of 15 amino acids. The germline V and J ends were trimmed by 5 bases and 2 bases, with 16 bases remaining between them. Germline CDR1 SGHTA, CDR2 FQGNSA. The CDR3 reads CASSTGSTFAYEQYF. As DNA, the CDR3 is TGTGCCAGCAGCACCGGGTCGACCTTCGCCTACGAGCAGTACTTC.

This clone was seen only a few times. The chain carries TRBV13 and TRBJ2-7; 13 positions agree with TRBD2. The CDR3 consists of 13 residues. The ends lost 4 bases at V and 6 bases at J; junction bases unmatched: 0. Germline loops: CDR1 PRHDT, CDR2 FYEKMQ (reference sequence). The CDR3: CASSWTSGSEQYF. CDR3 nucleotide sequence: TGTGCCAGCAGCTGGACTAGCGGGAGCGAGCAGTACTTC.

This rearrangement joins TRBV7-6 to TRBJ2-2; TRBD2 is a possible D gene (6 bases). This CDR3 is built from 16 residues. Germline values: CDR1 SGHVS, CDR2 FNYEAQ. V was trimmed by 2 bases and J by 4 bases, leaving 14 bases between them. CDR3 amino acids: CASSLPGGMGTGELFF. DNA for the CDR3: TGTGCCAGCAGCTTACCTGGGGGGATGGGCACCGGGGAGCTGTTTTTT.